A single T cell receptor (beta chain) is shown here with its context. As yet, its antigen is unknown. This sequence may be a read error, since a much larger clone differs from it by one base. Germline loops: CDR1 SNHLY, CDR2 FYNNEI. Trimming left V 9 bases short and J 0 bases short, with 15 bases between. The CDR3 totals 15 residues. The TCRbeta library incorporated unique molecular identifiers. MiXCR, run by TCRdb on the PCR reads, gives a single entry per CDR3 protein. The sample yields around 300,000 distinct CDR3 sequences, about 7.3% seen once. This record comes from a study of T-cell reconstitution after alpha-beta-depleted transplantation in children. Study-wide results and caveats: At the one-year point after transplant, T-cell counts and TCRbeta diversity were found to come mostly from T cells that had been newly produced. The origin of high day-60 TCRbeta diversity in some patients lay in surviving recipient T cells and thymic progenitors.

The chain recombines TRBV2 with TRBJ1-3; D uncertain. The source material was peripheral blood, sampled 360 days after TCRalphabeta/CD19-depleted stem cell transplant. The source of this sequence is a female patient between 2 and 10 years old who had a stem cell transplant for Fanconi anemia, so the T cells may come from the graft donor. Here the CDR3 DNA reads TGTGCCAGGAGTCAAGCAGGATCCTCTGGAAACACCATATATTTT. Translating gives CARSQAGSSGNTIYF.